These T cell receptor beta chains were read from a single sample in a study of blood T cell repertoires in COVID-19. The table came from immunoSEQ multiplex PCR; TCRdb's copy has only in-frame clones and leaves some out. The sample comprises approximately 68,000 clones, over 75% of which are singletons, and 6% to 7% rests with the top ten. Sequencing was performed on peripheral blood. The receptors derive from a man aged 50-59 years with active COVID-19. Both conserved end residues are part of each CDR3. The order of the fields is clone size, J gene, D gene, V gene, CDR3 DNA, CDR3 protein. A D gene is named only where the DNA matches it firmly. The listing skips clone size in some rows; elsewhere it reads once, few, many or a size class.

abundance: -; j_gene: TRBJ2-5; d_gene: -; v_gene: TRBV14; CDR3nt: TGTGCCAGCAGTCGTCAGGTACAAGAGACCCAGTACTTC; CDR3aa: CASSRQVQETQYF
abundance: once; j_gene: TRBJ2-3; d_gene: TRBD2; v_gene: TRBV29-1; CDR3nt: TGCAGCGTTGTAGCTAGCGGGGGAACCACAGATACGCAGTATTTT; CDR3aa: CSVVASGGTTDTQYF
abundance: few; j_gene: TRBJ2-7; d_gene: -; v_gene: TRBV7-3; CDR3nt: TGTGCCAGCAGCTTAACTTTTGCGGGCGTCAGGTACTTC; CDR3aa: CASSLTFAGVRYF
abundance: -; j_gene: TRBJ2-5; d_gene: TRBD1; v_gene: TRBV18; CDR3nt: TGTGCCAGCTCACCACGTCAGGGGGCAAAAGAGACCCAGTACTTC; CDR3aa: CASSPRQGAKETQYF
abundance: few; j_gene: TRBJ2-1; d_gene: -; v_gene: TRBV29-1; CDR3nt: TGCAGCGTTGAAGGCGGGACAGCTCGCGTCAATGAGCAGTTCTTC; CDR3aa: CSVEGGTARVNEQFF
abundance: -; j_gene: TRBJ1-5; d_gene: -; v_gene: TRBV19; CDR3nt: TGTGCCAGTAGTCCCCGGGGAGGGACCCCTCAGCCCCAGCATTTT; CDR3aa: CASSPRGGTPQPQHF
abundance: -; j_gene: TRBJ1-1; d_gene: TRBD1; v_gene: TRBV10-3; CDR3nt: TGTGCCATCAGTGAGCCAGACAGGGGCACTGAAGCTTTCTTT; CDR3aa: CAISEPDRGTEAFF
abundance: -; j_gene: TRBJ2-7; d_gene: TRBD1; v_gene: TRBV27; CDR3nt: TGTGCCAGCAGTTCCGCCGGGACAGCACGATACGAGCAGTACTTC; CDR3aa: CASSSAGTARYEQYF
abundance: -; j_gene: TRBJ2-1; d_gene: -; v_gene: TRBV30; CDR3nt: TGTGCCTCCTGCTCGGGCTCCTACAATGAGCAGTTCTTC; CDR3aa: CASCSGSYNEQFF
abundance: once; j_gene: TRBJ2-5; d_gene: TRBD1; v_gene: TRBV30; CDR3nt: TGTGCCGGTAGGGGGACAGCCCAAGAGACCCAGTACTTC; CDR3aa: CAGRGTAQETQYF
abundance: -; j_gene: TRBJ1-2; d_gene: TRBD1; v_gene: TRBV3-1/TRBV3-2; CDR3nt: TGTGCCAGCAGACGACAGGGCGAGAACTATGGCTACACCTTC; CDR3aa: CASRRQGENYGYTF
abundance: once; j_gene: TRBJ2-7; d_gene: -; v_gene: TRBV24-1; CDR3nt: TGCGCCACCAGTGATCCCTTAAGAGGATGGGAGCAGTACTTC; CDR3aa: CATSDPLRGWEQYF
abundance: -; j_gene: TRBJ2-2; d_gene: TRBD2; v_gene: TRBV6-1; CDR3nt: TGTGCCAGCAGTGAAGAAACTAGCGGGGGGGAGGCCGGGGAGCTGTTTTTT; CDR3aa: CASSEETSGGEAGELFF
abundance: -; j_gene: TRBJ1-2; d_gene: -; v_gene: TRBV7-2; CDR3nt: TGTGCCAGCAGCTTAAGCAGGGGACACTATGGCTACACCTTC; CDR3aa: CASSLSRGHYGYTF
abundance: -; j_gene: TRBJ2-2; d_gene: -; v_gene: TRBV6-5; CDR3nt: TGTGCCAGCAGTCCTCAGGGTGCCGGGGAGCTGTTTTTT; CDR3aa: CASSPQGAGELFF
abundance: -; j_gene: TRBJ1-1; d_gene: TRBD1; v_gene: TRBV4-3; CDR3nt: TGCGCCAGCAGCCGAGACAGGGTTTCCACTGAAGCTTTCTTT; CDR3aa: CASSRDRVSTEAFF
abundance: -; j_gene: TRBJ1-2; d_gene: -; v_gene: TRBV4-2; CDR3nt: TGTGCCAGCAGCCCAGAGAATGTGGAGGGCTATGGCTACACCTTC; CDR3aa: CASSPENVEGYGYTF
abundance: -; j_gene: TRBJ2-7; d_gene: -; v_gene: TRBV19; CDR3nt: TGTGCCAGTAGTATAGGCACAGGGACCTACGAGCAGTACTTC; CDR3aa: CASSIGTGTYEQYF
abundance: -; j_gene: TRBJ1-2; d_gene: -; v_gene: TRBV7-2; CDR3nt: TGTGCCAGCAGCGTCTCAGGAGGGGATAACTATGGCTACACCTTC; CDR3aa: CASSVSGGDNYGYTF
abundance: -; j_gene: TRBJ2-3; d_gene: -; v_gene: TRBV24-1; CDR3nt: TGTGCCACCAGTGATGATGGCGGCAGGGGTTCTCCAGATACGCAGTATTTT; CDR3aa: CATSDDGGRGSPDTQYF